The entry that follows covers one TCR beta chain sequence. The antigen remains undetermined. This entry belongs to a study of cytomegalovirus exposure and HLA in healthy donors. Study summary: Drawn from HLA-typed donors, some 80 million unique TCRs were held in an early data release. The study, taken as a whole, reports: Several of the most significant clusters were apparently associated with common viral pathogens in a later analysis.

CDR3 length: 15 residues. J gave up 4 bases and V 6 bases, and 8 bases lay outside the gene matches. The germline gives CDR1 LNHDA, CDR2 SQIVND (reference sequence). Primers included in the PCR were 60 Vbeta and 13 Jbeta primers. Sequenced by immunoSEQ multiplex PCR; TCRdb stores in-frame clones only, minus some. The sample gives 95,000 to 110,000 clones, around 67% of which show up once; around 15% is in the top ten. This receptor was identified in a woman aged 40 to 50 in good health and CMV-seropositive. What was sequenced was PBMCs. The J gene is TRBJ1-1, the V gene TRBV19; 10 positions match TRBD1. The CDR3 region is CASRGDRGLVTEAFF. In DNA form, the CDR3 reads TGTGCCAGTAGAGGAGACAGGGGGCTGGTCACTGAAGCTTTCTTT.